These 12 T cell receptor beta chains were sequenced from one sample in a study of blood T cells in healthy people across ages. PCR was performed a second time for about 7 to 12 cycles using a sample-barcoded 5' primer and a J-beta primer mix. From the 5' RACE reads, TCRdb called clonotypes with MiXCR, one entry per CDR3 protein. The data hold about 1.8 million distinct CDR3 sequences, with around 50% observed a single time. The sample taken for sequencing was blood. The receptors were gathered from a woman between 35 and 50 years old in good health.

A few counts support this clonotype. This chain connects TRBV7-2 to TRBJ2-5; D is undetermined. The CDR3 consists of 15 residues. V was shortened by 1 base and J by 1 base, with 10 bases between the two germline ends. The V gene's germline CDR1 is SGHTA and CDR2 FQGNSA. The CDR3 loop is CASSLGHSLQETQYF. The CDR3 region has the DNA TGTGCCAGCAGCTTAGGTCACAGCCTCCAAGAGACCCAGTACTTC.

The chain links TRBV10-3 to TRBJ1-1; 9 bases match TRBD1. CDR3 size: 14 residues. CDR1 and CDR2 from the germline V gene are ENHRY and SYGVKD. Trimming took 5 bases from V and 2 from J; bases not matched to a gene: 3. The CDR3 sequence: CAISRGQGNTEAFF. CDR3 sequence (DNA): TGTGCCATCAGTAGGGGACAGGGAAACACTGAAGCTTTCTTT.

This clonotype has a handful of counts. The V call is TRBV25-1, the J call TRBJ2-1; 9 bases line up with TRBD2. CDR3 length: 14 amino acids. CDR1 MGHDK and CDR2 SYGVNS come from the germline V gene. V lost 5 bases and J lost 7; bases outside the gene matches: 6. This CDR3 is CASSSGGPPNEQFF. In DNA form, the CDR3 reads TGTGCCAGCAGTAGCGGGGGGCCTCCTAATGAGCAGTTCTTC.

The chain recombines TRBV7-9 with TRBJ2-5; tentative D call: TRBD1 (6 bases). Trimming cost V 2 bases and J 11 bases, with 15 bases left between them. The CDR3 runs 13 residues. Looked up from germline, CDR1 is SEHNR and CDR2 is FQNEAQ (reference sequence). The CDR3 bases are TGTGCCAGCAGCTTAAGGACAGACAGTGTTCAGTACTTC. Its protein is CASSLRTDSVQYF.

This chain uses TRBV28 with TRBJ2-5, with 9 bases matching TRBD2. Looked up from germline, CDR1 is MDHEN and CDR2 is SYDVKM. The CDR3 is made up of 16 amino acids. With V trimmed by 6 bases and J by 11 bases, 19 bases remained unmatched. The CDR3 sequence: CASSRGARGGASEQYF. The CDR3 nucleotides are TGTGCCAGCAGCCGGGGTGCTCGCGGGGGGGCCTCTGAGCAGTACTTC.

The chain carries TRBV20-1 and TRBJ2-7; D ambiguous. The CDR3 contains 12 residues. V gave up 5 bases and J gave up 6 bases, with 14 bases separating them. The V gene's germline CDR1 is DFQATT and CDR2 SNEGSKA (reference sequence). CDR3 protein: CSAARSSSEQYF. In DNA form, the CDR3 reads TGCAGTGCTGCTAGGTCCTCCAGCGAGCAGTACTTC.

This clonotype was seen only once. The genes are TRBV5-6 and TRBJ2-4; D is ambiguous. Germline CDR1 reads SGHDT; CDR2 reads YYEEEE. The V end lost 0 bases, the J end lost 6 bases, and 16 bases lay between the germline ends. The CDR3 contains 16 residues. This CDR3 reads CASSLDVVGPGNIQYF. The CDR3 DNA follows: TGTGCCAGCAGCTTGGATGTCGTTGGACCCGGAAACATTCAGTACTTC.

The V call is TRBV25-1, the J call TRBJ1-6, with TRBD1 identical over 7 bases. The germline V gene encodes CDR1 MGHDK and CDR2 SYGVNS. The CDR3 length is 16 residues. The V segment lost 6 bases and the J segment 8 bases; nucleotides outside the gene matches: 13. Here the CDR3 DNA reads TGTGCCAGCAGCCAAAGATCCGGGACAGAAGATTCACCCCTCCACTTT. Protein: CASSQRSGTEDSPLHF.

The chain joins TRBV7-2 to TRBJ2-3, with 9 bases aligning to TRBD2. The CDR3 length is 17 residues. CDR1 is SGHTA, CDR2 FQGNSA, per germline. Trimming removed 3 bases from V and 0 bases from J; junction bases left unmatched: 7. The CDR3 loop is CASSFGGGATSTDTQYF. In DNA, the CDR3 is TGTGCCAGCAGCTTCGGCGGGGGGGCCACTAGCACAGATACGCAGTATTTT.

The genes are TRBV4-1 and TRBJ1-1; perhaps TRBD1 as D (5 bases). The CDR3 is 14 residues long. The ends were cut back, 0 bases at V and 6 bases at J, with 11 bases in the middle. Germline V lookup: CDR1 MGHRA, CDR2 YSYEKL. CDR3 in amino acids: CASSQEGVSPEAFF. For the CDR3, the DNA is TGCGCCAGCAGCCAAGAGGGGGTCAGCCCTGAAGCTTTCTTT.

This clonotype came up a few times. The chain couples TRBV4-3 to TRBJ2-7; 7 nucleotides match TRBD1. CDR3 size: 16 residues. With 2 bases clipped from V and 1 base from J, the junction kept 8 bases outside the gene matches. Per the germline V gene, CDR1 is LGHNA and CDR2 is YSLEER. The CDR3 spells CASSQWKGTVSYEQYF. The CDR3 nucleotides read TGCGCCAGCAGCCAATGGAAGGGGACAGTTTCCTACGAGCAGTACTTC.

This CDR3 is CSAFLLSGGYQETQYF. CDR3 sequence (DNA): TGCAGTGCATTCCTTCTTAGCGGGGGGTACCAAGAGACCCAGTACTTC. The genes are TRBV20-1 and TRBJ2-5, with 10 bases matching TRBD2. Trimming removed 6 bases from V and 0 bases from J; junction bases left unmatched: 10. Germline CDR1 reads DFQATT; CDR2 reads SNEGSKA (reference sequence). This CDR3 contains 16 residues.